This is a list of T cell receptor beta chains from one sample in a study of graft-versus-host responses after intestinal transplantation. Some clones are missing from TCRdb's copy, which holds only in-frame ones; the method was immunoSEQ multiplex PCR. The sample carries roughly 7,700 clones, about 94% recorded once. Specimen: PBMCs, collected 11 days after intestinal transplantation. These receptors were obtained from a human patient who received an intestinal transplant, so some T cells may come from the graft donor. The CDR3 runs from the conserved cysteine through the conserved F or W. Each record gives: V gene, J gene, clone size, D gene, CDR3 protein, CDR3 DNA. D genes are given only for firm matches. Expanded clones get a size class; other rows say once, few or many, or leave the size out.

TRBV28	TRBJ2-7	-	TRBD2	CASSRDGSTSGHYEQYF	TGTGCCAGCAGTCGCGACGGATCGACTAGCGGGCACTACGAGCAGTACTTC
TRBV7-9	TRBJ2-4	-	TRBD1	CASSFPTGQGRAIQYF	TGTGCCAGCAGCTTCCCGACTGGACAGGGCAGGGCCATTCAGTACTTC
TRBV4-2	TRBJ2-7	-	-	CASSLGQGHYEQYF	TGTGCCAGCAGCCTAGGCCAGGGGCACTACGAGCAGTACTTC
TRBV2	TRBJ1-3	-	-	CASSEVVREDSGNTIYF	TGTGCCAGCAGTGAAGTTGTTCGGGAAGACTCTGGAAACACCATATATTTT
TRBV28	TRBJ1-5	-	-	CASIKPGHLSNQPQHF	TGTGCCAGCATCAAACCGGGACATCTTAGCAATCAGCCCCAGCATTTT
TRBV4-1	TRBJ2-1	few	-	CASSQDRSGLQLNEQFF	TGCGCCAGCAGCCAAGATAGGTCGGGACTGCAACTGAATGAGCAGTTCTTC
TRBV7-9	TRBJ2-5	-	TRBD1	CASSSLLGQGLWETQYF	TGTGCCAGCAGCTCCCTCCTCGGACAGGGCTTGTGGGAGACCCAGTACTTC
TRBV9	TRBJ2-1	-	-	CASSVAGIESNEQFF	TGTGCCAGCAGCGTTGCCGGGATAGAGAGCAATGAGCAGTTCTTC
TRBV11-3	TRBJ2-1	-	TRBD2	CASSLGLAGGNEQFF	TGTGCCAGCAGCTTAGGACTAGCGGGGGGTAATGAGCAGTTCTTC
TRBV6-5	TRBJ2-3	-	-	CASSYYRTTSTDTQYF	TGTGCCAGCAGTTATTACAGGACCACTAGCACAGATACGCAGTATTTT
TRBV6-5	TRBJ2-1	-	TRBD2	CASSYSAGDYNEQFF	TGTGCCAGCAGTTACTCGGCGGGGGACTACAATGAGCAGTTCTTC
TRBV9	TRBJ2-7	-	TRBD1	CASSETGQNYEQYF	TGTGCCAGCAGTGAAACGGGACAGAACTACGAGCAGTACTTC
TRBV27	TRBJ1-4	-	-	CASSLWSGAREKLFF	TGTGCCAGCAGTTTATGGTCAGGGGCTCGTGAAAAACTGTTTTTT
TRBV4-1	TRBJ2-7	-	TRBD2	CASSLISGRLYEQYF	TGCGCCAGCAGCCTTATTAGCGGGAGGTTGTACGAGCAGTACTTC
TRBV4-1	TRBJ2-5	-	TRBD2	CASSQVPPFGRAGETQYF	TGCGCCAGCAGCCAAGTTCCCCCCTTCGGGAGGGCCGGTGAGACCCAGTACTTC
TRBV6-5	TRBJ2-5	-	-	CASSYAQGPETQYF	TGTGCCAGCAGTTACGCTCAGGGGCCGGAGACCCAGTACTTC
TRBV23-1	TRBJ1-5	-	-	CASSQSEQPQHF	TGCGCCAGCAGTCAATCAGAGCAGCCCCAGCATTTT
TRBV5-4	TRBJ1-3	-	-	CASSLWGNGNTIYF	TGTGCCAGCAGCTTGTGGGGCAATGGAAACACCATATATTTT
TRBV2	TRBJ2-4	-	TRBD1	CASSLRGQGLTKNIQYF	TGTGCCAGCAGCCTCCGGGGACAGGGGCTAACCAAAAACATTCAGTACTTC
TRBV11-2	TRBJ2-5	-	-	CASRKYRAQETQYF	TGTGCCAGCAGAAAATACAGGGCACAAGAGACCCAGTACTTC
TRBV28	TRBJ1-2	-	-	CASSFWGGSYGYTF	TGTGCCAGCAGTTTTTGGGGGGGCAGCTATGGCTACACCTTC
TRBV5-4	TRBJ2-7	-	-	CASSPKGQGEVEQYF	TGTGCCAGCAGCCCGAAGGGGCAGGGGGAGGTCGAGCAGTACTTC
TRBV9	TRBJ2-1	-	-	CASSVGSSSYNEQFF	TGTGCCAGCAGCGTAGGGAGTAGCTCCTACAATGAGCAGTTCTTC
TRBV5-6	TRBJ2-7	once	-	CASSCDSFSYEQYF	TGTGCCAGCAGCTGTGACTCTTTCTCCTACGAGCAGTACTTC
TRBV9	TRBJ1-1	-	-	CASSGTLTGSDTEAFF	TGTGCCAGCAGCGGAACTCTTACAGGGAGCGACACTGAAGCTTTCTTT
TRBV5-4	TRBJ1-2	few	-	CASSLNRAGYTF	TGTGCCAGCAGCTTGAACAGAGCTGGCTACACCTTC
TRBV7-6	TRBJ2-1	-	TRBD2	CASSLGALAGGPDNEQFF	TGTGCCAGCAGCTTAGGGGCGCTAGCGGGAGGGCCTGACAATGAGCAGTTCTTC
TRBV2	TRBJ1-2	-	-	CASRALGVLLNYGYTF	TGTGCCAGCAGGGCCCTAGGGGTATTACTTAACTATGGCTACACCTTC
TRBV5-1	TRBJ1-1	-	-	CASSFGSGTEAFF	TGCGCCAGCAGCTTTGGGTCGGGCACTGAAGCTTTCTTT
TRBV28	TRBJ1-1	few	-	CASSLRELTEAFF	TGTGCCAGCAGTTTGAGGGAGCTCACTGAAGCTTTCTTT
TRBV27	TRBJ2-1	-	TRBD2	CASSLAPGLAGGNEQFF	TGTGCCAGCAGTTTGGCACCGGGACTAGCGGGGGGGAATGAGCAGTTCTTC
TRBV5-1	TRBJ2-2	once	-	CASSPQGRNTGELFF	TGCGCCAGCAGCCCACAGGGAAGGAACACCGGGGAGCTGTTTTTT
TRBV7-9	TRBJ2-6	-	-	CASSRSLYHGQSRANVLTF	TGTGCCAGCAGCCGATCTTTATACCATGGACAAAGTCGGGCCAACGTCCTGACTTTC
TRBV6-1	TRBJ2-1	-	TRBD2	CASSLLAGGHNEQFF	TGTGCCAGCAGTCTCCTAGCGGGGGGCCACAATGAGCAGTTCTTC
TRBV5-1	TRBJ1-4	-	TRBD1	CATPGDRGGRNEKLFF	TGCGCCACCCCAGGTGACAGGGGGGGGCGCAATGAAAAACTGTTTTTT
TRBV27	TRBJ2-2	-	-	CASSSMNTGELFF	TGTGCCAGCAGTTCAATGAACACCGGGGAGCTGTTTTTT
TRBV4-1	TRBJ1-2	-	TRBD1	CASSQDHYGTGGNYGYTF	TGCGCCAGCAGCCAAGATCATTACGGGACAGGGGGGAACTATGGCTACACCTTC
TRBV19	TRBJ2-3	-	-	CASSMAAYTQYF	TGTGCCAGTAGTATGGCGGCCTATACGCAGTATTTT
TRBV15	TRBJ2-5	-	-	CATSRDLGVQETQYF	TGTGCCACCAGCAGAGATCTCGGGGTACAAGAGACCCAGTACTTC
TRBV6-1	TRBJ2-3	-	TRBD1	CASSEIGQGDTDTQYF	TGTGCCAGCAGTGAAATAGGACAGGGAGACACAGATACGCAGTATTTT